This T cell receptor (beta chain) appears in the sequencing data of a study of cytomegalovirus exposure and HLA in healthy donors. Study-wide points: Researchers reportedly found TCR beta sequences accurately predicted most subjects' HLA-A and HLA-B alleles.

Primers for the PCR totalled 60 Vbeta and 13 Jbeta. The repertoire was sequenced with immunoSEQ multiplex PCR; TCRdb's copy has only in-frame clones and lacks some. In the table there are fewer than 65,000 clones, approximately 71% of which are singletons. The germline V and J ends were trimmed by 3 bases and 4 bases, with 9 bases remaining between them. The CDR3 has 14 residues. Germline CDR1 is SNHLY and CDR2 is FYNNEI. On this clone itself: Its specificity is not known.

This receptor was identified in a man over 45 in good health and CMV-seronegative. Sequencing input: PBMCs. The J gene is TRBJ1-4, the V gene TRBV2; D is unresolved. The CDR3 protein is CASSETLLNEKLFF. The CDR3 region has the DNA TGTGCCAGCAGTGAGACTCTCCTTAATGAAAAACTGTTTTTT.